The present entry profiles one TCR beta chain with its context. The antigen is unknown. The sample is drawn from a study of cytomegalovirus exposure and HLA in healthy donors. The CDR3 runs 13 residues. The germline V and J ends were trimmed by 5 bases and 0 bases, with 5 bases remaining between them. CDR1 and CDR2 (germline): KGHSH, LQKENI. Use of 60 Vbeta and 13 Jbeta primers characterized the PCR. Profiled with immunoSEQ multiplex PCR; TCRdb holds only in-frame clones, not every one. The sample totals some 110,000 clones. Notes on the study in general: A later analysis reported that several of the most significant clusters appeared to be linked to common viral pathogens, among them Epstein-Barr virus.

The receptor's source is a man aged 25-40 years in good health and CMV-seronegative. This chain joins TRBV18 and TRBJ2-4; maybe TRBD2 (5 bases). The material sequenced was PBMCs. DNA for the CDR3: TGTGCCAGCTCAGGACTAGCCAAAAACATTCAGTACTTC. Its translation is CASSGLAKNIQYF.